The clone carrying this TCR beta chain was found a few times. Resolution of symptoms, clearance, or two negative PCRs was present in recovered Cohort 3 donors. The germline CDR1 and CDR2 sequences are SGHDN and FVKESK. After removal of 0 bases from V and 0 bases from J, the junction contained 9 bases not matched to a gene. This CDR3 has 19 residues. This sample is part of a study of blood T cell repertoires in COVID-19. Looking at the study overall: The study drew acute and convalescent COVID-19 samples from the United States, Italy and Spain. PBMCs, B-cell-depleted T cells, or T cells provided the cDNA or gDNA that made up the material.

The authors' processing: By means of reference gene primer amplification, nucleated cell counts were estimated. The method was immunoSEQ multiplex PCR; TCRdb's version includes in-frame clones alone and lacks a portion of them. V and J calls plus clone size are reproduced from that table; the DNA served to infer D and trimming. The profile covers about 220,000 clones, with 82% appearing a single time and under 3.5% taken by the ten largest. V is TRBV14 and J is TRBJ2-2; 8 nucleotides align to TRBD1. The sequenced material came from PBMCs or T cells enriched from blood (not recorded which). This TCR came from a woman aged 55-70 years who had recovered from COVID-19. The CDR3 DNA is TGTGCCAGCAGCCAAGATTTCAGGACAGGGACCTCGAACACCGGGGAGCTGTTTTTT. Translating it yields CASSQDFRTGTSNTGELFF.